What follows describes a single TCR beta chain. Sequencing was performed with immunoSEQ multiplex PCR; in TCRdb, only in-frame clones are kept and a portion is missing. The sample contains around 140,000 clones, 91% of which appear only once. The source of the sample is a study of control samples from healthy donors and cancer patients. Germline V gene data show CDR1 as SGHRS and CDR2 as YFSETQ. V shed 2 bases, J shed 2 bases, and the junction held 4 bases outside the gene matches. The CDR3 has 16 amino acids. The sample taken for sequencing was blood. The chain couples TRBV5-1 to TRBJ2-3; 11 bases are a match to TRBD2. This TCR was recovered from a man aged 30 to 39 in good health. CDR3 DNA: TGCGCCAGCAGCTTTTCTAGCGGGGGGACCACAGATACGCAGTATTTT. This gives the protein CASSFSSGGTTDTQYF.